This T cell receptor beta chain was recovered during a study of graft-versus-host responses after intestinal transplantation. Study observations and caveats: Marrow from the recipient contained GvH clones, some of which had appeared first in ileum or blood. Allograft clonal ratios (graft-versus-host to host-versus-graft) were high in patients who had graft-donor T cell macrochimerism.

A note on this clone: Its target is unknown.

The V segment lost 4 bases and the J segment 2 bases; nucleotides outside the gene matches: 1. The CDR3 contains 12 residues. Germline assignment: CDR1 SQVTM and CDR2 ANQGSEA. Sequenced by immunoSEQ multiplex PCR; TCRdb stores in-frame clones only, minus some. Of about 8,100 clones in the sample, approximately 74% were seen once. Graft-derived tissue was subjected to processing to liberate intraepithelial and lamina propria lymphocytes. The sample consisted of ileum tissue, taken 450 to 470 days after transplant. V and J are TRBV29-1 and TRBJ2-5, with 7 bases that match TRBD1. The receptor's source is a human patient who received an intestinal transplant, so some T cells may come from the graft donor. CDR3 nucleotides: TGCAGCGTTGGGACAGGACAAGAGACCCAGTACTTC. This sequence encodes CSVGTGQETQYF.